This T cell receptor (beta chain) was recovered during a study of shared clonotypes between healthy human individuals. Findings and caveats of the study: At large depth, rarefaction still showed sorted-subset sequencing to be incomplete.

A note on this clone: Antigen unknown. The same CDR3 arises from other DNA sequences in this sample as well.

Over several immunoSEQ plates, each subset's genomic DNA was distributed in even portions. Study processing details: ImmunoSEQ junction-only sequences lacked quality scores, so their filtering differed. The method was immunoSEQ multiplex PCR; TCRdb's version includes in-frame clones alone and lacks a portion of them. V, J and clone size were drawn from that table, and D and trimming were deduced from the DNA. The repertoire includes 2 million to 2.5 million clones, just over 90% of them detected once, and 0.39% sits in the top ten. The investigators split CD4+ cells into a CD45RA+ naive subset and a CD45RA-negative memory subset. The CDR3 spans 15 residues. The junction had 2 bases not matched to a gene; V was cut back by 0 bases and J by 3 bases. Germline V CDR1 and CDR2: SGHRS, YFSETQ.

The clonotype originates from a man younger than 30 in good health. Some clones in this sample may be carry-over from other donors' samples. This chain joins TRBV5-1 and TRBJ2-7; TRBD1 matches 11 bases. The source material was naive CD4+ T cells from PBMCs. Subset described: CD45RA+ positively selected. Here the CDR3 DNA reads TGCGCCAGCAGCTTGGGCGGGACAGGGGGCTACGAGCAGTACTTC. It yields the protein CASSLGGTGGYEQYF.